This T cell receptor (beta chain) stems from a study of blood T cells in healthy people across ages. A second PCR of about 6 to 12 cycles used a sample-barcoded 5' primer and a J-beta primer mix. MiXCR, applied by TCRdb to the 5' RACE reads, yields one record per CDR3 protein. Of approximately 800,000 distinct CDR3 sequences detected, over 45% appear once; the ten largest clones hold roughly 22%. V gave up 3 bases and J gave up 7 bases, with 22 bases separating them. The CDR3 spans 16 residues. Germline loops: CDR1 DFQATT, CDR2 SNEGSKA (reference sequence). V and J are TRBV20-1 and TRBJ2-1; possible D gene TRBD2, 6 bases. Sequencing was performed on blood. The origin of this receptor is a man younger than 45 in good health. CDR3 loop: CSASGPGDPPGNEQFF. The CDR3 DNA is TGCAGTGCTAGTGGGCCGGGAGACCCGCCTGGGAATGAGCAGTTCTTC.